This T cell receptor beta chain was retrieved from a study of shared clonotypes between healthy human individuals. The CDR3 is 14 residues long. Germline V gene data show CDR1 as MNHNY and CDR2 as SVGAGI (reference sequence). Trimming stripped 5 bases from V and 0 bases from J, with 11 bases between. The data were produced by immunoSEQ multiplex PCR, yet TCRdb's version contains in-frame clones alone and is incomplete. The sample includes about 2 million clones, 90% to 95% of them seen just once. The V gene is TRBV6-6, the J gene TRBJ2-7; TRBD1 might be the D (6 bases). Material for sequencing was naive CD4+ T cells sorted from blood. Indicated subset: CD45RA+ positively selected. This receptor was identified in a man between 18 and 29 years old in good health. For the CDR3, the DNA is TGTGCCAGCAGTAGGACAGAGTACTCCTACGAGCAGTACTTC. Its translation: CASSRTEYSYEQYF.